This T cell receptor (beta chain) was sequenced in a study of blood T cell repertoires in COVID-19. Whole-study context: The United States, Italy and Spain provided the acute and convalescent COVID-19 samples. PBMCs, B-cell-depleted T cells, or T cells provided the cDNA or gDNA that made up the material.

Clones were read by immunoSEQ multiplex PCR, and TCRdb kept only the in-frame ones, dropping some. The sample records 150,000 to 200,000 clones, under 95% being singletons. The CDR3 totals 12 residues. The germline V and J ends were trimmed by 6 bases and 3 bases, with 9 bases remaining between them. The V gene's germline CDR1 is MDHEN and CDR2 SYDVKM. The clonotype comes from a man aged 18 to 29 with COVID-19, enrolled during active disease. Specimen: peripheral blood. The J gene is TRBJ2-7, the V gene TRBV28; no definite D call. CDR3 sequence: CASSLPSYEQYF. The DNA for the CDR3 is TGTGCCAGCAGCCTGCCGAGCTACGAGCAGTACTTC.